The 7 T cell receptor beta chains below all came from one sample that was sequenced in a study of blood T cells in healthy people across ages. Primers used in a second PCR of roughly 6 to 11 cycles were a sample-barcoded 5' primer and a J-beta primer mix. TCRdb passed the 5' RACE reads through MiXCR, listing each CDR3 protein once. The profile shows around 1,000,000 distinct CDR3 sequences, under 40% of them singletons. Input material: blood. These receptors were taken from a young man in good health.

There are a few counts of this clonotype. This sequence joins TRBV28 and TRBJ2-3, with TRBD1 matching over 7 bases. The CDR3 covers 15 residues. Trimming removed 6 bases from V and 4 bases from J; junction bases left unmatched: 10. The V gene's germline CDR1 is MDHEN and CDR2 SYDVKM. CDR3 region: CASRKTGHIADTQYF. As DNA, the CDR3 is TGTGCCAGCAGGAAGACAGGGCACATCGCAGATACGCAGTATTTT.

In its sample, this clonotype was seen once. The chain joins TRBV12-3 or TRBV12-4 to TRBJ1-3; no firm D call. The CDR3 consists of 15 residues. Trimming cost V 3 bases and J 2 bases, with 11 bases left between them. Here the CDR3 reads CASSLSNVPGNTIYF. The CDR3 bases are TGTGCCAGCAGTTTGTCTAATGTACCTGGAAACACCATATATTTT.

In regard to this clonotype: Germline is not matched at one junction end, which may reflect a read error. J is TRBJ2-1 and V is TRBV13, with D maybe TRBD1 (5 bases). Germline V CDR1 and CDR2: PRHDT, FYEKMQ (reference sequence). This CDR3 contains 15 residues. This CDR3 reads CASCLVQETYNEQFF. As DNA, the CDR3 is TGTGCCAGCTGCTTAGTACAGGAGACCTACAATGAGCAGTTCTTC.

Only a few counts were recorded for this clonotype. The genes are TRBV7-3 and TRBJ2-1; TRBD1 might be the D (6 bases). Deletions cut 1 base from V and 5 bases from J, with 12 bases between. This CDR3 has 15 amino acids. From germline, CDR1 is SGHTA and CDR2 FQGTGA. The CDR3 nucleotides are TGTGCCAGCAGCTTAAATTCGGGACAAAACAATGAGCAGTTCTTC. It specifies CASSLNSGQNNEQFF.

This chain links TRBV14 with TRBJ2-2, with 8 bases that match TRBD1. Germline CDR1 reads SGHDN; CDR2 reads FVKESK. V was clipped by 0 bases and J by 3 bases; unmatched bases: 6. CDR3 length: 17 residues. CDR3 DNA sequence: TGTGCCAGCAGCCAAGAAAGACGGACAGGGTACACCGGGGAGCTGTTTTTT. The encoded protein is CASSQERRTGYTGELFF.

CDR3: CSASGQAVGNSPLHF. The CDR3 region has the DNA TGCAGTGCTAGCGGGCAGGCCGTCGGTAATTCACCCCTCCACTTT. This chain connects TRBV20-1 to TRBJ1-6; D remains unclear. From germline, CDR1 is DFQATT and CDR2 SNEGSKA (reference sequence). V dropped 3 bases and J dropped 6 bases, with 15 bases sitting between them. The CDR3 is made up of 15 amino acids.

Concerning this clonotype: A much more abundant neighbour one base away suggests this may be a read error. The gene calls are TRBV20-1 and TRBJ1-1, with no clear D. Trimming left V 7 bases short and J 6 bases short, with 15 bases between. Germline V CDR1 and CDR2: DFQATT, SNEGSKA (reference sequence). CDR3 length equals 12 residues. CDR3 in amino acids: CSVRGLGAEAFF. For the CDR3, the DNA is TGCAGTGTCCGAGGACTCGGTGCTGAAGCTTTCTTT.